A single sample is the source of the 22 T cell receptor beta chains below, sequenced in a study of beta chain features in type 1 diabetes. Reverse transcription of all isolated RNA meant that expressed TCRB transcripts were sequenced. The method was immunoSEQ multiplex PCR; TCRdb's version includes in-frame clones alone and lacks a portion of them. Of about 270,000 clones in the sample, 11% to 15% were seen once. The sequenced sample consisted of naive CD4+ T cells from blood. Every receptor here comes from a woman in her 40s in good health.

The rearrangement uses TRBV7-2 and TRBJ2-3, with D perhaps matching TRBD2 (7 bases). In germline, CDR1 is SGHTA, CDR2 FQGNSA. The length of the CDR3 is 15 residues. Trimming removed 6 bases at V and 1 base at J, with 14 bases between. CDR3 nucleotides: TGTGCCAGCAGACTAGCGCGGGGGCGCACAGATACGCAGTATTTT. It is translated as CASRLARGRTDTQYF. Full variable domain (missing parts from reference TRBV7-2 and TRBJ2-3): GAGVSQSPSNKVTEKGKDVELRCDPISGHTALYWYRQSLGQGLEFLIYFQGNSAPDKSGLPSDRFSAERTGGSVSTLTIQRTQQEDSAVYLCASRLARGRTDTQYFGPGTRLTVL.

The chain is built from TRBV5-1 and TRBJ2-5; TRBD1 aligns across 7 bases. V lost 4 bases to trimming and J lost 1 base; unmatched junction nucleotides: 4. Germline V gene lookup returns CDR1 SGHRS and CDR2 YFSETQ. CDR3 length equals 14 residues. The CDR3 loop is CASSQQGFQETQYF. CDR3 coding DNA: TGCGCCAGCAGCCAACAGGGGTTCCAAGAGACCCAGTACTTC.

In this sample, this clone turned up a few times. The chain combines TRBV18 with TRBJ2-2; TRBD2 agrees at 8 bases. The trim removed 2 bases at V and 1 base at J, leaving 3 bases unmatched. Germline V gives CDR1 KGHSH, CDR2 LQKENI. This CDR3 has 16 amino acids. CDR3 region: CASSPFSGVNTGELFF. As DNA, the CDR3 is TGTGCCAGCTCACCATTTAGCGGGGTGAACACCGGGGAGCTGTTTTTT.

The table lists this clone with a few counts. This sequence joins TRBV29-1 and TRBJ1-4; TRBD1 agrees at 8 bases. The CDR3 length is 12 residues. Germline V gives CDR1 SQVTM, CDR2 ANQGSEA. V lost 6 bases to trimming and J lost 6 bases; unmatched junction nucleotides: 3. The CDR3 DNA is TGCAGCGTAGACAGGGGCGATGAAAAACTGTTTTTT. Protein sequence: CSVDRGDEKLFF.

In this sample, this clone turned up a few times. The rearrangement joins TRBV19 to TRBJ1-1; weak D call: TRBD1 (6 bases). Between the trimmed V and J ends, which lost 1 base and 4 bases, there was a span of 7 bases. Per the germline V gene, CDR1 is LNHDA and CDR2 is SQIVND (reference sequence). The CDR3 extends over 13 amino acids. The CDR3 sequence is CASSIGRGTEAFF. CDR3 coding DNA: TGTGCCAGTAGTATAGGCAGGGGCACTGAAGCTTTCTTT.

This clone came up a few times. V is TRBV5-6 and J is TRBJ2-7, with 8 bases aligning to TRBD1. Germline V gives CDR1 SGHDT, CDR2 YYEEEE. V lost 0 bases, J lost 3 bases, and 5 bases stayed unmatched. The CDR3 extends over 15 amino acids. CDR3 protein: CASSLAGQGVYEQYF. CDR3 in DNA: TGTGCCAGCAGCTTGGCCGGACAGGGAGTCTACGAGCAGTACTTC. Complete variable domain (other parts from reference TRBV5-6 and TRBJ2-7): DAGVTQSPTHLIKTRGQQVTLRCSPKSGHDTVSWYQQALGQGPQFIFQYYEEEERQRGNFPDRFSGHQFPNYSSELNVNALLLGDSALYLCASSLAGQGVYEQYFGPGTRLTVT.

The rearrangement uses TRBV12-5 and TRBJ2-1; 8 bases match TRBD2. With 6 bases clipped from V and 4 bases from J, the junction kept 8 bases outside the gene matches. The CDR3 has 15 residues. Per germline, CDR1 LGHNT and CDR2 FRNRAP. The CDR3 reads CASGARGGGYNEQFF. The CDR3 bases are TGTGCTAGTGGGGCCCGGGGGGGAGGATACAATGAGCAGTTCTTC.

The rearrangement joins TRBV7-2 to TRBJ1-5, with unresolved D. The CDR3 has 16 residues. Trimming took off 1 base at V and 4 bases at J, with 14 bases between the two ends. Germline CDR1 and CDR2: SGHTA and FQGNSA. CDR3 DNA: TGTGCCAGCAGCTTAGGTCTCCCCAGAGGTAATCAGCCCCAGCATTTT. Residues: CASSLGLPRGNQPQHF.

The genes are TRBV5-1 and TRBJ2-1; D uncertain. Trimming shortened V by 2 bases and J by 5 bases, and 8 bases separated the two germline ends. The CDR3 is 13 amino acids. Per the germline V gene, CDR1 is SGHRS and CDR2 is YFSETQ. CDR3 nucleotides: TGCGCCAGCAGCTTAATCTCTAACAATGAGCAGTTCTTC. This encodes CASSLISNNEQFF.

This clone was found once. This chain joins TRBV7-2 and TRBJ2-7; the match to TRBD1 covers 10 bases. In germline, CDR1 is SGHTA, CDR2 FQGNSA. The CDR3 covers 15 residues. V dropped 5 bases and J dropped 3; count of bases not matched to a gene: 7. The chain's CDR3 is CASSRSGQGIYEQYF. DNA of the CDR3: TGTGCCAGCAGCAGATCGGGACAGGGGATCTACGAGCAGTACTTC.

This chain joins TRBV7-6 and TRBJ2-7, with D maybe TRBD1 (6 bases). CDR3 size: 15 residues. The germline V gene has CDR1 SGHVS and CDR2 FNYEAQ. The ends were cut back, 3 bases at V and 5 bases at J, with 17 bases in the middle. CDR3 DNA: TGTGCCAGCAGCTTTGACAGGCTCCCCCCGGACGAGCAGTACTTC. Translation: CASSFDRLPPDEQYF. Variable domain in full (rest from reference TRBV7-6 and TRBJ2-7): GAGVSQSPRYKVTKRGQDVALRCDPISGHVSLYWYRQALGQGPEFLTYFNYEAQQDKSGLPNDRFSAERPEGSISTLTIQRTEQRDSAMYRCASSFDRLPPDEQYFGPGTRLTVT.

The chain combines TRBV27 with TRBJ2-2; D is possibly TRBD2 (6 bases). Germline V CDR1 and CDR2: MNHEY, SMNVEV (reference sequence). The V end was cut by 6 bases, the J end by 0 bases, with 14 bases between. There are 16 residues in the CDR3. The chain's CDR3 is CASSTRPGANTGELFF. The CDR3 DNA reads TGTGCCAGCAGCACCCGACCGGGGGCGAACACCGGGGAGCTGTTTTTT.

This clone was seen only a few times. This sequence joins TRBV5-4 and TRBJ2-2; 8 bases match TRBD1. Germline V gene sequence: CDR1 SGHNT, CDR2 YYREEE (reference sequence). The junction had 6 bases not matched to a gene; V was cut back by 7 bases and J by 4 bases. The CDR3 consists of 14 residues. The CDR3 nucleotides read TGTGCCAGCGGACAGGGCCGGGGCACCGGGGAGCTGTTTTTT. It yields the protein CASGQGRGTGELFF.

The chain links TRBV15 to TRBJ1-5; TRBD1 matches 7 bases. The germline CDR1 and CDR2 sequences are LNHNV and YYDKDF (reference sequence). The junction had 9 bases not matched to a gene; V was cut back by 1 base and J by 3 bases. This CDR3 spans 17 amino acids. CDR3: CATSRARMTGNNQPQHF. The CDR3, as DNA: TGTGCCACCAGCAGAGCGAGGATGACAGGGAACAATCAGCCCCAGCATTTT.

This clone was seen a handful of times. The J gene is TRBJ1-3, the V gene TRBV5-4; a possible D gene is TRBD1 (6 bases). The CDR3 length is 14 residues. The V and J ends lost 8 bases and 0 bases respectively, with 12 bases between them. Germline assignment: CDR1 SGHNT and CDR2 YYREEE (reference sequence). The CDR3 nucleotides are TGTGCCAGTAGACAGGAACCCTCTGGAAACACCATATATTTT. This gives the protein CASRQEPSGNTIYF.

CDR3 protein: CASTLQALQETQYF. CDR3 sequence (DNA): TGTGCCAGCACCCTTCAGGCTTTACAAGAGACCCAGTACTTC. The V call is TRBV4-2, the J call TRBJ2-5; unclear D gene. The CDR3 consists of 14 residues. Trimming stripped 7 bases from V and 2 bases from J, with 14 bases between. The germline V gene has CDR1 LGHNA and CDR2 YNFKEQ.

This clone was picked up a small number of times. The V and J genes are TRBV5-5 and TRBJ2-3; 9 bases line up with TRBD1. J was trimmed by 2 bases and V by 0 bases; bases with no gene match: 7. The CDR3 contains 17 residues. Germline V lookup: CDR1 SGHKS, CDR2 YYEKEE (reference sequence). CDR3 sequence (DNA): TGTGCCAGCAGCTTGGCGGCGACAGGGGGTACCACAGATACGCAGTATTTT. Translating gives CASSLAATGGTTDTQYF.

The chain is built from TRBV5-1 and TRBJ2-3, with no clear D. Germline lookup yields CDR1 SGHRS and CDR2 YFSETQ. The CDR3 has 15 residues. V shed 2 bases and J shed 3 bases, with 13 bases lying between them. The CDR3 DNA is TGCGCCAGCAGCTTAAGCCCCCCAACGACAGATACGCAGTATTTT. It codes for CASSLSPPTTDTQYF. Looking up the rest from reference TRBV5-1 and TRBJ2-3 gives the full variable domain: KAGVTQTPRYLIKTRGQQVTLSCSPISGHRSVSWYQQTPGQGLQFLFEYFSETQRNKGNFPGRFSGRQFSNSRSEMNVSTLELGDSALYLCASSLSPPTTDTQYFGPGTRLTVL.

This clone was counted between two and nine times. The chain employs TRBV14 and TRBJ2-7; 11 bases map to TRBD1. Germline V gene lookup returns CDR1 SGHDN and CDR2 FVKESK. The length of the CDR3 is 15 residues. After removal of 4 bases from V and 5 bases from J, the junction contained 7 bases not matched to a gene. This CDR3 is CASSPGTGGIHEQYF. In DNA form, the CDR3 reads TGTGCCAGCAGCCCCGGGACAGGGGGTATCCACGAGCAGTACTTC.

Only a few counts were recorded for this clone. The genes are TRBV19 and TRBJ2-4, with 10 bases aligning to TRBD1. The length of the CDR3 is 15 residues. Germline assignment: CDR1 LNHDA and CDR2 SQIVND (reference sequence). The V and J ends lost 3 bases and 8 bases, in that order; junction bases with no gene match: 7. The CDR3 is CASSMRTGGLDIQYF. CDR3 DNA: TGTGCCAGTAGTATGAGGACAGGGGGATTGGACATTCAGTACTTC.

This clone has just a few counts. The chain recombines TRBV5-1 with TRBJ2-3; D ambiguous. This CDR3 has 13 amino acids. V shed 3 bases and J shed 4 bases, with 9 bases lying between them. Germline V gene data show CDR1 as SGHRS and CDR2 as YFSETQ. CDR3 loop: CASSSRRADTQYF. The CDR3 coding sequence is TGCGCCAGCAGCTCTCGTCGGGCAGATACGCAGTATTTT.

This clone has just a few counts. J is TRBJ2-7 and V is TRBV2; 8 positions match TRBD1. Trimming took 6 bases from V and 2 from J; bases not matched to a gene: 6. Germline V gene sequence: CDR1 SNHLY, CDR2 FYNNEI. This CDR3 contains 14 residues. The CDR3 protein is CASSLGQAAYEQYF. CDR3 nucleotides: TGTGCCAGCAGCCTGGGACAGGCTGCCTACGAGCAGTACTTC. Variable domain in full (rest from reference TRBV2 and TRBJ2-7): EPEVTQTPSHQVTQMGQEVILRCVPISNHLYFYWYRQILGQKVEFLVSFYNNEISEKSEIFDDQFSVERPDGSNFTLKIRSTKLEDSAMYFCASSLGQAAYEQYFGPGTRLTVT.